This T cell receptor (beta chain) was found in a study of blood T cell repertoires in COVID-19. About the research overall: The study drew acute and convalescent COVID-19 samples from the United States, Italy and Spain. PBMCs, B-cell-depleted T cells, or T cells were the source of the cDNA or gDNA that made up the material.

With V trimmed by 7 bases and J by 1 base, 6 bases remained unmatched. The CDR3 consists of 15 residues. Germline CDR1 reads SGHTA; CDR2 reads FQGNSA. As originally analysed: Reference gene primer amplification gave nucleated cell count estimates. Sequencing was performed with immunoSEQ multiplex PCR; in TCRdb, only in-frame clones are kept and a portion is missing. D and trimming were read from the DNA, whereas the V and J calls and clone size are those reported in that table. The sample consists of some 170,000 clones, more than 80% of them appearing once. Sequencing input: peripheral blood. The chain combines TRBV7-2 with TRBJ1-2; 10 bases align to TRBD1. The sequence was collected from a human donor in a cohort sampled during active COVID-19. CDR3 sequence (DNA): TGTGCCAGCAACCCCGGGGACAGGGGTAACTATGGCTACACCTTC. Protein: CASNPGDRGNYGYTF.